This TCR beta chain was found in a study of early T cells in non-severe SARS-CoV-2 infection. Study-wide context: The authors sequenced bulk RNA from unsorted whole blood, leaving chains unpaired. Study-wide findings and caveats: VDJdb matching skewed toward anti-spike CD8 responses, missing private and CD4 specificities.

cDNA molecules, individually, were tagged with unique molecular identifiers. TCRdb ran MiXCR on the 5' RACE reads and lists one entry per CDR3 protein. Here the sample spans 74,000 or so distinct CDR3 sequences, around 13% being singletons. Notes on this clonotype: Its specificity is unknown.

The CDR3 runs to 15 residues. The germline gives CDR1 MNHEY, CDR2 SVGAGI. V lost 0 bases to trimming and J lost 0 bases, with 8 bases between them. The origin of this receptor is an adult who was a healthcare worker with PCR-confirmed SARS-CoV-2 infection or an uninfected control (not recorded which). Sequencing used whole blood. The chain is built from TRBV6-5 and TRBJ1-1, with D hard to call. Written as DNA, the CDR3 is TGTGCCAGCAGTTACTCGATTCGGGTGAACACTGAAGCTTTCTTT. Translated, it gives CASSYSIRVNTEAFF.